This T cell receptor (beta chain) originates from a study of cytomegalovirus exposure and HLA in healthy donors. At the level of the study: Approximately 81% of 398 genotyped donors fell in the Caucasian-associated ancestry cluster. Whole-study results and caveats: Published work reported that the classifier diagnosed cytomegalovirus status with high specificity and sensitivity.

With respect to this clone: Its matching antigen is unknown.

PCR employed 60 Vbeta and 13 Jbeta primers. Some clones are missing from TCRdb's copy, which holds only in-frame ones; the method was immunoSEQ multiplex PCR. The top ten clones hold around 10% of a sample with tens of thousands of clones, around 74% of them seen once. The sample taken for sequencing was PBMCs. This clonotype was obtained from a man in his thirties or forties in good health and CMV-seropositive.

The DNA of the CDR3 is TGTGCCAGCGGGGCCGAGTACGAGCAGTACTTC. It is translated as CASGAEYEQYF. J is TRBJ2-7 and V is TRBV28; D perhaps matches TRBD1 (5 bases). Germline lookup yields CDR1 MDHEN and CDR2 SYDVKM. CDR3 length: 11 amino acids. Trimming removed 8 bases at V and 4 bases at J, with 9 bases between.